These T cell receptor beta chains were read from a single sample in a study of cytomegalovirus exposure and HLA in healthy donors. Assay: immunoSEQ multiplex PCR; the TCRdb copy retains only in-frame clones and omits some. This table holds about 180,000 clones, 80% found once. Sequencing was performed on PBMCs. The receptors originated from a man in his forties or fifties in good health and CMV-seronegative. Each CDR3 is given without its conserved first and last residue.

ASSYLALWNTEAF | TRBV6-6
AAKGTSGPGGGIQY | TRBV10-3
ASGTSGEINNEQF | TRBV12-5
ASSSGQGEETQY | TRBV5-1
ASRLQGNYGYT | TRBV27
ASSVSSGATGELF | TRBV9
ASSLAKPTGELF | TRBV5-5
ASSSTGSIQPQH | TRBV5-6
ASSQDPDRVGNQPQH | TRBV4-3
ASSSRGGPYTEAF | TRBV7-6
ASSYSRTSGANEQF | TRBV6-5
ASSVKPGGGGYT | TRBV9
ASSFDRTEQPQH | TRBV11-2
ASSLDVESSGEQY | TRBV7-2
ASSEGLGDNYGYT | TRBV9
ASSFLKFGRAEAF | TRBV7-2
ASSPSGGVRGTQY | TRBV14
SVGNRVPGPQYNEQF | TRBV29-1
ASSKGGPRGDSNQPQH | TRBV21-1
ASSHRLAGVGPYEQY | TRBV4-3
ASSYDRALAGELF | TRBV6-1
ASSLLPGRNTGELF | TRBV7-3
ASSIWPTNRGNEQF | TRBV19
ASSGGGQGSADTQY | TRBV9
ASSPTGSQPQH | TRBV18
ASSLVAPEAF | TRBV11-3